This TCR beta chain was retrieved from a study of blood T cell repertoires in COVID-19 (dated by TCRdb to 2020 to 2022). At the level of the whole study: The collaborator samples originated in the United States, Italy and Spain and spanned the acute and convalescent phases of COVID-19. The prospective study material was composed of cDNA or gDNA derived from T cells, B-cell-depleted T cells, or PBMCs. The dataset comprised deeply sampled blood TCRbeta repertoires from subjects exposed to, actively infected with, or recovered from COVID-19. The repertoires were made available in a free public database intended to serve as a resource for research on the immune response to SARS-CoV-2. Samples were obtained from the ongoing ImmuneRACE study (first 160 participants) and from some 1,200 subjects provided by 6 global collaborators. A de-identified subject ID, COVID-19 status, age in years and sex were almost always included in the sample metadata. Where HLA class I and class II types were available, the types were taken from metadata supplied by the sample provider, not from assay-based typing. Broad study findings and their caveats: The quantity of clinical and demographic metadata differed by source and by participant and was supplied without curation.

TCRbeta CDR3 regions were amplified from genomic DNA using the immunoSEQ Assay, a bias-controlled multiplex PCR. For the original study's pipeline: The number of nucleated cells in each sample was estimated from the amplification of reference gene primers within the assay. To quantify the absolute abundance of each unique TCRbeta CDR3 rearrangement, sequence reads were collapsed and filtered. For each sample, productive Simpson clonality was calculated by taking the square root of Simpson's diversity index across productive rearrangements. TCRdb re-hosts the immuneACCESS table, in-frame sequences only. Its copies lack some clones; in the studies checked, an unresolved V gene accounts for under half of them, and the cause for the rest is not known. V, J and clone size were drawn from that table, and D and trimming were deduced from the DNA. In all, the sample holds under 200,000 clones, and about 90% of those were seen once. Clones ranked in the top ten supply approximately 6.5% of the sample.

Enrolling through a virtual design, the prospective study's participants ranged in age from roughly 18 to 89 years and lived across 24 United States geographic areas. To assign participants to cohorts, the prospective study relied on clinical history that participants themselves reported in a screening survey and a study questionnaire. Recovered participants in ImmuneRACE Cohort 3 were defined by two consecutive negative NP/OP PCR tests, clearance by a healthcare professional, or resolution of symptoms. In the prospective study, mobile phlebotomists collected whole blood, serum and a nasopharyngeal or oropharyngeal swab from each participant. Over an approximately 2-month period, participants in the prospective study had the option of providing additional blood draws and questionnaires. Prospective study blood samples were shipped either frozen or at room temperature before DNA extraction. The CDR3 sequence holds 14 residues, the cysteine and phenylalanine included. Only CDR3 DNA remains: 42 bases, in frame from the first base. As encoded in the germline V gene (reference sequence), CDR1 is LGHDT while CDR2 is YNNKEL. V ends up 6 bases short and J 9 bases short, with an unmatched junction base count of 6.

Of note for this clone: No cognate antigen has been identified for it. No base-level quality is on record; no much larger clone is a single base apart.

The material sequenced was PBMCs or T cells enriched from blood (not recorded which). The sequence derives from a woman in her 50s who had recovered from COVID-19. The rearrangement joined TRBV3-1 (or the pseudogene TRBV3-2) to TRBJ2-3; 13 middle bases align to TRBD2. The CDR3 reads CASSVGTSGITQYF. The nucleotide sequence is given as TGTGCCAGCAGTGTCGGGACTAGCGGGATAACGCAGTATTTT.